These 30 T cell receptor beta chains were all obtained from the same sample, sequenced in a study of blood T cell repertoires in COVID-19. Clones were read by immunoSEQ multiplex PCR, and TCRdb kept only the in-frame ones, dropping some. The table includes about 140,000 clones, roughly 82% detected once. Material for sequencing was peripheral blood. The receptors come from a human donor in a cohort sampled during active COVID-19.

The CDR3 reads CASSQGGRVTGYTF. CDR3 bases: TGTGCCAGCAGCCAAGGCGGCAGGGTGACTGGCTACACCTTC. This rearrangement joins TRBV3-1 (or the pseudogene TRBV3-2) to TRBJ1-2; perhaps TRBD1 as D (5 bases). This CDR3 has 14 amino acids. Trimming left V 1 base short and J 7 bases short, with 13 bases between. The germline gives CDR1 LGHDT, CDR2 YNNKEL (reference sequence).

The gene calls are TRBV11-1 and TRBJ1-1; D possibly corresponds to TRBD1 (6 bases). Deletions cut 5 bases from V and 0 bases from J, with 10 bases between. This CDR3 region has 14 residues. Per germline, CDR1 SGHAT and CDR2 FQDESV (reference sequence). Here the CDR3 DNA reads TGTGCCAGCAGCCCGGACAGATTGAACACTGAAGCTTTCTTT. It is translated as CASSPDRLNTEAFF.

This clone has only a few counts. V is TRBV12-3 or TRBV12-4 and J is TRBJ1-1, with D hard to call. V lost 1 base and J lost 6, with 9 bases in between. The CDR3 is made up of 13 amino acids. The CDR3 sequence is CASSLVDSAEAFF. The CDR3 nucleotides read TGTGCCAGCAGTTTAGTAGATTCGGCTGAAGCTTTCTTT.

The chain links TRBV14 to TRBJ1-4; the match to TRBD1 covers 7 bases. CDR1 is SGHDN and CDR2 is FVKESK in the germline V gene. This CDR3 is 15 amino acids long. V lost 1 base, J lost 7 bases, and 6 bases stayed unmatched. The CDR3 DNA follows: TGTGCCAGCAGCCAAGGAGAGGGGGCGACTGAAAAACTGTTTTTT. Protein sequence: CASSQGEGATEKLFF.

This clone was seen ten or more times. The chain is built from TRBV6-5 and TRBJ2-7; 12 positions agree with TRBD2. This CDR3 has 12 amino acids. Germline V gene lookup returns CDR1 MNHEY and CDR2 SVGAGI. V shed 7 bases, J shed 9 bases, and the junction held 4 bases outside the gene matches. In nucleotides, the CDR3 is TGTGCCAGCACTAGCGGGGGGGCCCCGCAGTACTTC. Its translation: CASTSGGAPQYF.

The J gene is TRBJ2-1, the V gene TRBV19; 7 bases are shared with TRBD1. The CDR3 covers 15 residues. Germline assignment: CDR1 LNHDA and CDR2 SQIVND (reference sequence). Trimming cost V 6 bases and J 0 bases; bases outside gene matches: 5. The CDR3 region has the DNA TGTGCCAGTAGCACAGGGGTTAGCTCCTACAATGAGCAGTTCTTC. Its protein product is CASSTGVSSYNEQFF.

This clone was counted a single time. The V and J genes are TRBV18 and TRBJ2-3; 12 bases match TRBD2. With 6 bases clipped from V and 4 bases from J, the junction kept 11 bases outside the gene matches. The length of the CDR3 is 17 residues. Germline CDR1 is KGHSH and CDR2 is LQKENI. For the CDR3, the DNA is TGTGCCAGCTCGACCAGACTAGCGGGAGAGGCGGCAGATACGCAGTATTTT. Residues: CASSTRLAGEAADTQYF.

This rearrangement joins TRBV19 to TRBJ1-2; TRBD1 agrees at 12 bases. The CDR3 contains 15 residues. The germline V gene encodes CDR1 LNHDA and CDR2 SQIVND (reference sequence). V shed 6 bases and J 7 bases; nucleotides not matched to a gene: 9. CDR3 sequence (DNA): TGTGCCAGTAGAACTCCGGGACAGGGGGCAAGTGGCTACACCTTC. It specifies CASRTPGQGASGYTF.

The chain employs TRBV28 and TRBJ2-2; D is perhaps TRBD2 (5 bases). With 5 bases removed from V and 7 bases from J, the gap between germline ends came to 23 bases. Germline V CDR1 and CDR2: MDHEN, SYDVKM. The CDR3 covers 17 residues. As DNA, the CDR3 is TGTGCCAGCAGTCCCCTTCCCCGGGGTGATTCAATCGGGGAGCTGTTTTTT. It encodes CASSPLPRGDSIGELFF.

The chain recombines TRBV28 with TRBJ2-1; the match to TRBD2 covers 8 bases. CDR1 and CDR2 (germline): MDHEN, SYDVKM. The V gene end was trimmed by 5 bases and the J gene end by 0 bases; junction bases not matched to a gene: 3. The CDR3 consists of 15 residues. The CDR3, as DNA: TGTGCCAGCAGTCAGGGGACTAGCTCCTACAATGAGCAGTTCTTC. It yields the protein CASSQGTSSYNEQFF.

This clone was found many times. The chain's CDR3 is CASSSQGIPEAFF. For the CDR3, the DNA is TGTGCCAGCAGCTCACAGGGAATCCCTGAAGCTTTCTTT. The V call is TRBV5-4, the J call TRBJ1-1; perhaps TRBD1 as D (6 bases). V dropped 3 bases and J dropped 6 bases, with 12 bases sitting between them. The CDR3 runs to 13 residues. CDR1 and CDR2 (germline): SGHNT, YYREEE (reference sequence).

The gene calls are TRBV11-2 and TRBJ2-7; a weak D match, TRBD2 (5 bases). The V gene's germline CDR1 is SGHAT and CDR2 FQNNGV. V dropped 2 bases and J dropped 7 bases, with 12 bases sitting between them. This CDR3 is built from 13 residues. The CDR3 sequence is CASSLSGLNEQYV. The DNA of the CDR3 is TGTGCCAGCAGCTTATCAGGACTGAATGAGCAGTACGTC.

This clone came up a few times. The J gene is TRBJ2-3, the V gene TRBV4-2; TRBD1 aligns across 10 bases. Germline V gene sequence: CDR1 LGHNA, CDR2 YNFKEQ. J was trimmed by 1 base and V by 10 bases; bases with no gene match: 2. The CDR3 runs 13 residues. CDR3 sequence: CATGQGGTDTQYF. The CDR3 DNA reads as TGTGCCACCGGACAGGGGGGCACAGATACGCAGTATTTT.

The V call is TRBV15, the J call TRBJ2-2, with D maybe TRBD1 (6 bases). This CDR3 comprises 12 residues. From germline, CDR1 is LNHNV and CDR2 YYDKDF (reference sequence). With 9 bases removed from V and 6 bases from J, the gap between germline ends came to 11 bases. CDR3 in DNA: TGTGCCACTAAAAGGGGGTCCGGGGAGCTGTTTTTT. This codes for CATKRGSGELFF.

The chain uses TRBV5-5 and TRBJ1-5; 8 positions match TRBD1. The CDR3 has 15 amino acids. After removal of 4 bases from V and 2 bases from J, the junction contained 5 bases not matched to a gene. Germline CDR1 reads SGHKS; CDR2 reads YYEKEE (reference sequence). The CDR3 sequence is CASSMAGGGNQPQHF. In DNA, the CDR3 is TGTGCCAGCAGCATGGCAGGGGGCGGCAATCAGCCCCAGCATTTT.

This clone was detected a few times. The rearrangement uses TRBV7-2 and TRBJ2-4; tentatively, D is TRBD1 (6 bases). The CDR3 covers 17 residues. The germline gives CDR1 SGHTA, CDR2 FQGNSA. V was cut by 0 bases and J by 1 base, with 13 bases left in between. Here the CDR3 reads CASSLALHTGAKNIQYF. Written as DNA, the CDR3 is TGTGCCAGCAGCTTAGCCCTCCACACAGGGGCCAAAAACATTCAGTACTTC.

This chain joins TRBV7-2 and TRBJ2-5; D ambiguous. V shed 3 bases and J shed 2 bases, with 4 bases lying between them. CDR1 is SGHTA, CDR2 FQGNSA, per germline. The CDR3 sequence is 12 residues long. CDR3 in amino acids: CASSFQQETQYF. The CDR3 DNA sequence: TGTGCCAGCAGCTTCCAGCAAGAGACCCAGTACTTC.

The chain is built from TRBV19 and TRBJ2-4, with D perhaps TRBD1 (6 bases). V lost 4 bases and J lost 0, with 13 bases in between. The germline V gene encodes CDR1 LNHDA and CDR2 SQIVND (reference sequence). The CDR3 has 16 amino acids. Here the CDR3 reads CASSTSRGGAKNIQYF. The CDR3 DNA sequence: TGTGCCAGTAGTACAAGCCGAGGGGGAGCCAAAAACATTCAGTACTTC.

The chain recombines TRBV5-1 with TRBJ2-1; TRBD2 matches 16 bases. CDR3 length equals 18 residues. Trimming cost V 4 bases and J 2 bases; bases outside gene matches: 6. Germline lookup yields CDR1 SGHRS and CDR2 YFSETQ. Here the CDR3 reads CASSPAGTSGRAYNEQFF. The CDR3 nucleotides are TGCGCCAGCAGCCCAGCCGGGACTAGCGGGAGGGCCTACAATGAGCAGTTCTTC.

V gene TRBV7-9 combines with J gene TRBJ1-1, with a possible D match to TRBD1 (5 bases). Trimming took 3 bases from V and 4 from J, leaving 9 bases between them. The CDR3 is made up of 13 amino acids. Germline CDR1 is SEHNR and CDR2 is FQNEAQ (reference sequence). The CDR3 loop is CASSFAGPTEAFF. DNA for the CDR3: TGTGCCAGCAGCTTTGCGGGACCCACTGAAGCTTTCTTT.

The chain carries TRBV30 and TRBJ2-7; TRBD1 matches at 11 bases. The CDR3 sequence is 17 residues long. Germline CDR1 GTSNPN, CDR2 SVGIG (reference sequence). The V segment lost 5 bases and the J segment 3 bases; nucleotides outside the gene matches: 15. The CDR3 region is CAWDPGQGVVGGYEQYF. CDR3 sequence (DNA): TGTGCCTGGGATCCGGGACAGGGGGTTGTGGGGGGCTACGAGCAGTACTTC.

J is TRBJ2-3 and V is TRBV4-1; TRBD2 is a possible D gene (7 bases). The CDR3 spans 17 residues. Trimming cost V 1 base and J 0 bases, with 14 bases left between them. In germline, CDR1 is MGHRA, CDR2 YSYEKL. The CDR3 nucleotides are TGCGCCAGCAGCCAAGGGCGCGGGGGCGGAAGCACAGATACGCAGTATTTT. Amino acid sequence: CASSQGRGGGSTDTQYF.

The rearrangement uses TRBV2 and TRBJ1-1; 7 bases agree with TRBD1. Per the germline V gene, CDR1 is SNHLY and CDR2 is FYNNEI. The CDR3 contains 17 residues. The V and J ends lost 6 bases and 0 bases, in that order; junction bases with no gene match: 13. In DNA, the CDR3 is TGTGCCAGCAGGATACACCGTGAAGGGGGCTTGAACACTGAAGCTTTCTTT. This encodes CASRIHREGGLNTEAFF.

The chain is built from TRBV9 and TRBJ1-4; D unclear. The germline gives CDR1 SGDLS, CDR2 YYNGEE. The V gene lost 3 bases and the J gene lost 6 bases, with 18 bases spanning the gap. The CDR3 has 16 amino acids. CDR3 protein: CASSELSGSPYEKLFF. The CDR3 DNA reads as TGTGCCAGCAGCGAACTGTCCGGGTCCCCCTATGAAAAACTGTTTTTT.

The chain links TRBV7-3 to TRBJ2-1, with D unclear. This CDR3 is 12 amino acids long. V was pared by 5 bases and J by 8 bases, with 10 bases between. Germline CDR1 SGHTA, CDR2 FQGTGA. DNA for the CDR3: TGTGCCAGCAGCAGTGACTCCGATGAGCAGTTCTTC. This gives the protein CASSSDSDEQFF.

The rearrangement links TRBV30 to TRBJ2-2; TRBD1 matches 7 bases. Trimming at V came to 7 bases and at J to 5 bases, leaving 7 bases not matched to a gene. CDR1 is GTSNPN, CDR2 SVGIG, per germline (reference sequence). This CDR3 region has 13 residues. The CDR3 here is CALYRGWTGELFF. CDR3 sequence (DNA): TGTGCCTTATACAGGGGTTGGACCGGGGAGCTGTTTTTT. Filled out from reference TRBV30 and TRBJ2-2, the complete variable domain reads SQTIHQWPATLVQPVGSPLSLECTVEGTSNPNLYWYRQAAGRGLQLLFYSVGIGQISSEVPQNLSASRPQDRQFILSSKKLLLSDSGFYLCALYRGWTGELFFGEGSRLTVL.

The rearrangement joins TRBV11-2 to TRBJ1-6; 8 bases line up with TRBD1. The CDR3 sequence is 15 residues long. With 4 bases clipped from V and 7 bases from J, the junction kept 6 bases outside the gene matches. Germline values: CDR1 SGHAT, CDR2 FQNNGV. CDR3 protein: CASSSWTGMNSPLHF. The CDR3 region has the DNA TGTGCCAGCAGCTCCTGGACAGGGATGAATTCACCCCTCCACTTT. The full variable domain, completed using reference TRBV11-2 and TRBJ1-6, is EAGVAQSPRYKIIEKRQSVAFWCNPISGHATLYWYQQILGQGPKLLIQFQNNGVVDDSQLPKDRFSAERLKGVDSTLKIQPAKLEDSAVYLCASSSWTGMNSPLHFGNGTRLTVT.

This clone was counted a few times. V usage is TRBV7-9 and J usage is TRBJ1-2; no definite D call. The CDR3 length is 12 residues. Trimming took off 1 base at V and 6 bases at J, with 6 bases between the two ends. Germline V gene data show CDR1 as SEHNR and CDR2 as FQNEAQ (reference sequence). The CDR3 loop is CASSLVGDGYTF. The CDR3 DNA follows: TGTGCCAGCAGCTTAGTAGGAGATGGCTACACCTTC.

This chain connects TRBV10-1 to TRBJ1-1; a possible D gene is TRBD1 (5 bases). The CDR3 sequence is 13 residues long. Germline CDR1 and CDR2: WNHNN and SYGVQD (reference sequence). Trimming shortened V by 10 bases and J by 5 bases, and 17 bases separated the two germline ends. CDR3 sequence reads: CATQGPGGTEAFF. The CDR3 coding sequence is TGCGCCACCCAAGGCCCCGGGGGGACTGAAGCTTTCTTT.

V usage is TRBV14 and J usage is TRBJ1-4; D possibly corresponds to TRBD1 (5 bases). CDR1 and CDR2 (germline): SGHDN, FVKESK. The CDR3 length is 14 residues. Trimming stripped 0 bases from V and 8 bases from J, with 10 bases between. The CDR3 DNA reads as TGTGCCAGCAGCCAAGACGGGGGGAACGAAAAACTGTTTTTT. The encoded protein is CASSQDGGNEKLFF.